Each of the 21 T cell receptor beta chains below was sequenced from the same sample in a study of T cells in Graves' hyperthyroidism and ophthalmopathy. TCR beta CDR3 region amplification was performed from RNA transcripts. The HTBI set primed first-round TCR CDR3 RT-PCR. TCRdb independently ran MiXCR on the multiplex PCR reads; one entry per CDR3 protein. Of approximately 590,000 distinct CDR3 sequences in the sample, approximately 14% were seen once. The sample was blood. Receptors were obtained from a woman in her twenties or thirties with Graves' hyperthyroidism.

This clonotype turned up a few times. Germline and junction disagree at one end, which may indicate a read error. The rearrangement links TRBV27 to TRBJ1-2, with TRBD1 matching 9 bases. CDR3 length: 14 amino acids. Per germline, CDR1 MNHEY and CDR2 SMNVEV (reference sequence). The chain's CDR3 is CASSLRQGDYGYTF. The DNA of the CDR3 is TGTGCCAGCAGTTTGCGACAGGGGGACTACGGCTACACCTTC.

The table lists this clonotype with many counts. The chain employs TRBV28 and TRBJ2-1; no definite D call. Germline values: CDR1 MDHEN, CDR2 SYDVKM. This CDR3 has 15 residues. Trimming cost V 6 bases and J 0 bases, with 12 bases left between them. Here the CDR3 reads CASRQTQSSYNEQFF. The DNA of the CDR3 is TGTGCCAGCAGACAGACACAGAGCTCCTACAATGAGCAGTTCTTC.

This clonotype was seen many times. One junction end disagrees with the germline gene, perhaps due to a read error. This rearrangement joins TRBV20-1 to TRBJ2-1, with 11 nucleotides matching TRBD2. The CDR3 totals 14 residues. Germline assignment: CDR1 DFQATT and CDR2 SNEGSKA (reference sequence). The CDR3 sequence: CSAGDTSGSSEQFF. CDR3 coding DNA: TGCAGTGCTGGAGATACTAGCGGGAGTAGCGAGCAGTTCTTC.

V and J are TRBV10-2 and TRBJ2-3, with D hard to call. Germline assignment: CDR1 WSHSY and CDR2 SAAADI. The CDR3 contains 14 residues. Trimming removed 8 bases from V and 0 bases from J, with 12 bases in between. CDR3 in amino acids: CASGRETSTDTQYF. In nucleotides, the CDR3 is TGCGCCAGCGGGCGAGAGACTAGCACAGATACGCAGTATTTT.

The CDR3 sequence: CASSGPGQGRNYGYTF. CDR3 bases: TGTGCCAGCAGTGGTCCGGGACAGGGTCGTAACTATGGCTACACCTTC. The rearrangement joins TRBV6-1 to TRBJ1-2; 9 bases are a match to TRBD1. The junction had 7 bases not matched to a gene; V was cut back by 4 bases and J by 1 base. Germline-derived CDR1 and CDR2 are MNHNS and SASEGT. The CDR3 loop spans 16 amino acids.

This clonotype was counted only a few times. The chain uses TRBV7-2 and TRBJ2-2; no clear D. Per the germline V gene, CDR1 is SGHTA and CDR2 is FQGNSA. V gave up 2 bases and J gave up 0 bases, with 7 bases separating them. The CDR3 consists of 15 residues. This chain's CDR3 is CASSLLSANTGELFF. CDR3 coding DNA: TGTGCCAGCAGCTTACTGAGCGCGAACACCGGGGAGCTGTTTTTT.

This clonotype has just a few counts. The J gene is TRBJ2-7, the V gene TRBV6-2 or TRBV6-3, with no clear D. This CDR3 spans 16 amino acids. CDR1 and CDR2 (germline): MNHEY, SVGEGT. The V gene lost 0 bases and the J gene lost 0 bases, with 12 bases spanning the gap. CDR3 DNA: TGTGCCAGCAGTTACTCGCCGGCACGTACCTCCTACGAGCAGTACTTC. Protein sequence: CASSYSPARTSYEQYF.

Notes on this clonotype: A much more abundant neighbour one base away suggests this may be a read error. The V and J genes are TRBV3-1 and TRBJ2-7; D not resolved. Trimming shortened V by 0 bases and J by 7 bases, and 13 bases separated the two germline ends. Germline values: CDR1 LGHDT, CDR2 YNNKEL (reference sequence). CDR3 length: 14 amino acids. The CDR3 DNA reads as TGTGCCAGCAGCCAAGATTTAGTCCCTAATGAGCAGTACTTC. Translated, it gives CASSQDLVPNEQYF.

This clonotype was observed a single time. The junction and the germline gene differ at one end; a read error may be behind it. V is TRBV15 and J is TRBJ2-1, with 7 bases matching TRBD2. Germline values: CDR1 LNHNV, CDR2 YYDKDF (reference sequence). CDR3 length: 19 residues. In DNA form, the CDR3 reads TGTGCCACTAGCAGAGATACTGGCGCGGGACTAACAGCCTACAATGAGCAGTTCTTC. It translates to CATSRDTGAGLTAYNEQFF.

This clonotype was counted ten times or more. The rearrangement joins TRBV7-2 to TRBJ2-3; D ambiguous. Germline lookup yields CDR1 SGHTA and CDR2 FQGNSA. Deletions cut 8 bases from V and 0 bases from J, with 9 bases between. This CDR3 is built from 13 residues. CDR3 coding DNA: TGTGCCAGCGAAGATAGGAGCACAGATACGCAGTATTTT. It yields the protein CASEDRSTDTQYF. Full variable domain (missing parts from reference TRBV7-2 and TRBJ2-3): GAGVSQSPSNKVTEKGKDVELRCDPISGHTALYWYRQSLGQGLEFLIYFQGNSAPDKSGLPSDRFSAERTGGSVSTLTIQRTQQEDSAVYLCASEDRSTDTQYFGPGTRLTVL.

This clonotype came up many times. The CDR3 DNA reads TGTGCCAGCAGCTTACGATTCTTTCCGACCTCCTACGAGCAGTACTTC. Protein product: CASSLRFFPTSYEQYF. The V and J genes are TRBV11-2 and TRBJ2-7, with D hard to call. CDR3 size: 16 residues. Trimming removed 2 bases from V and 0 bases from J, with 14 bases in between. Germline lookup yields CDR1 SGHAT and CDR2 FQNNGV.

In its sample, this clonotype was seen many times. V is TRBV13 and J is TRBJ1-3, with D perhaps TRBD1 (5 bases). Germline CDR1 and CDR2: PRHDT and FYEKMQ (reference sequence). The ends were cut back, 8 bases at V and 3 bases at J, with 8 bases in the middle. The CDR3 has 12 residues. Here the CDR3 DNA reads TGTGCCAGCGGGCAGGGTGGAAACACCATATATTTT. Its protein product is CASGQGGNTIYF.

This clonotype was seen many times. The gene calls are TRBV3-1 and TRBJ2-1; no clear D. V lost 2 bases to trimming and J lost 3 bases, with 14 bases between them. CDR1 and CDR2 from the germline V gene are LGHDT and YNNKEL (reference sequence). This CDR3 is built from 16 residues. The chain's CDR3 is CASSQSGLVDYNEQFF. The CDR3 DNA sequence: TGTGCCAGCAGCCAATCTGGTCTAGTCGACTACAATGAGCAGTTCTTC.

CDR3 sequence (DNA): TGTGCCAGCATCAACCCACCGGGCCCCTCCTACGAGCAGTACTTC. Its translation is CASINPPGPSYEQYF. This sequence joins TRBV5-6 and TRBJ2-7; D is uncertain. This CDR3 has 15 residues. The ends were cut back, 6 bases at V and 0 bases at J, with 16 bases in the middle. Germline lookup yields CDR1 SGHDT and CDR2 YYEEEE.

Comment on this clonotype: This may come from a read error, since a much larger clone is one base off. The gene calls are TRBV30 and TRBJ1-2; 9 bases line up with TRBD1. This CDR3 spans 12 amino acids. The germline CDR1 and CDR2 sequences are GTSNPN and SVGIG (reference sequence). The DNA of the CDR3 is TGTGCCTGCGTACAGGGGGCTGGTGGCTGCACCTTC. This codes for CACVQGAGGCTF.

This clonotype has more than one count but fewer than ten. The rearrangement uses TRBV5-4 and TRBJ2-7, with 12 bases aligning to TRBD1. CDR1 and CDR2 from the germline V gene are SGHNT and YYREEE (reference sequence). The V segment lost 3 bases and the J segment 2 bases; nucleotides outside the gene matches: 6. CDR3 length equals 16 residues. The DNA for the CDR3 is TGTGCCAGCAGCTCTCCGGGGACAGGGGGCACCTACGAGCAGTACTTC. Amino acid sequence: CASSSPGTGGTYEQYF.

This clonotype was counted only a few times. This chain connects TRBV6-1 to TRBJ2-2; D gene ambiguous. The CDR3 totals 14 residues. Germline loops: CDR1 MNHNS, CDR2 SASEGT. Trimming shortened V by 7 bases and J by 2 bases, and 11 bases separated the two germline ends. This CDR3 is CASNKGINTGELFF. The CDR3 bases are TGTGCCAGCAATAAGGGCATTAACACCGGGGAGCTGTTTTTT.

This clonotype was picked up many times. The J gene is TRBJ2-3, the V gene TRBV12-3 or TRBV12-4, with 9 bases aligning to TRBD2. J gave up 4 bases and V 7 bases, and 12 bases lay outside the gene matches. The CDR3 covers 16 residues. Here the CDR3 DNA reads TGTGCCAGCAACAAACGACTAGCGGAGGGCCCAGATACGCAGTATTTT. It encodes CASNKRLAEGPDTQYF.

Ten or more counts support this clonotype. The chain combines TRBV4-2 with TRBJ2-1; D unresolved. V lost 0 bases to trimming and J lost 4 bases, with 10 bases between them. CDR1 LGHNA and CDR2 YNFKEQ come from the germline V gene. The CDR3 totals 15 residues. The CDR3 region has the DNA TGTGCCAGCAGCCAAGATCACGTCCCGTACAATGAGCAGTTCTTC. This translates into CASSQDHVPYNEQFF.

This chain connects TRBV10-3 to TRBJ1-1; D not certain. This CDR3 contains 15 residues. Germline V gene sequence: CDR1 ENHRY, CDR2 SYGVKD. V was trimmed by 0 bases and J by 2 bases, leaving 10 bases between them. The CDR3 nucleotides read TGTGCCATCAGTGAGTCGTCACAGCTCAACACTGAAGCTTTCTTT. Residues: CAISESSQLNTEAFF.

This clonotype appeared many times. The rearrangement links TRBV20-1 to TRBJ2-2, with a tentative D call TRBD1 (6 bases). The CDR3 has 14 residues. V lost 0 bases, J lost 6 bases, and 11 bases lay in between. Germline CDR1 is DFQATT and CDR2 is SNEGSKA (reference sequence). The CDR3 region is CSARDRDIPGELFF. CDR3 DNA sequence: TGCAGTGCTAGAGATCGGGACATCCCCGGGGAGCTGTTTTTT.